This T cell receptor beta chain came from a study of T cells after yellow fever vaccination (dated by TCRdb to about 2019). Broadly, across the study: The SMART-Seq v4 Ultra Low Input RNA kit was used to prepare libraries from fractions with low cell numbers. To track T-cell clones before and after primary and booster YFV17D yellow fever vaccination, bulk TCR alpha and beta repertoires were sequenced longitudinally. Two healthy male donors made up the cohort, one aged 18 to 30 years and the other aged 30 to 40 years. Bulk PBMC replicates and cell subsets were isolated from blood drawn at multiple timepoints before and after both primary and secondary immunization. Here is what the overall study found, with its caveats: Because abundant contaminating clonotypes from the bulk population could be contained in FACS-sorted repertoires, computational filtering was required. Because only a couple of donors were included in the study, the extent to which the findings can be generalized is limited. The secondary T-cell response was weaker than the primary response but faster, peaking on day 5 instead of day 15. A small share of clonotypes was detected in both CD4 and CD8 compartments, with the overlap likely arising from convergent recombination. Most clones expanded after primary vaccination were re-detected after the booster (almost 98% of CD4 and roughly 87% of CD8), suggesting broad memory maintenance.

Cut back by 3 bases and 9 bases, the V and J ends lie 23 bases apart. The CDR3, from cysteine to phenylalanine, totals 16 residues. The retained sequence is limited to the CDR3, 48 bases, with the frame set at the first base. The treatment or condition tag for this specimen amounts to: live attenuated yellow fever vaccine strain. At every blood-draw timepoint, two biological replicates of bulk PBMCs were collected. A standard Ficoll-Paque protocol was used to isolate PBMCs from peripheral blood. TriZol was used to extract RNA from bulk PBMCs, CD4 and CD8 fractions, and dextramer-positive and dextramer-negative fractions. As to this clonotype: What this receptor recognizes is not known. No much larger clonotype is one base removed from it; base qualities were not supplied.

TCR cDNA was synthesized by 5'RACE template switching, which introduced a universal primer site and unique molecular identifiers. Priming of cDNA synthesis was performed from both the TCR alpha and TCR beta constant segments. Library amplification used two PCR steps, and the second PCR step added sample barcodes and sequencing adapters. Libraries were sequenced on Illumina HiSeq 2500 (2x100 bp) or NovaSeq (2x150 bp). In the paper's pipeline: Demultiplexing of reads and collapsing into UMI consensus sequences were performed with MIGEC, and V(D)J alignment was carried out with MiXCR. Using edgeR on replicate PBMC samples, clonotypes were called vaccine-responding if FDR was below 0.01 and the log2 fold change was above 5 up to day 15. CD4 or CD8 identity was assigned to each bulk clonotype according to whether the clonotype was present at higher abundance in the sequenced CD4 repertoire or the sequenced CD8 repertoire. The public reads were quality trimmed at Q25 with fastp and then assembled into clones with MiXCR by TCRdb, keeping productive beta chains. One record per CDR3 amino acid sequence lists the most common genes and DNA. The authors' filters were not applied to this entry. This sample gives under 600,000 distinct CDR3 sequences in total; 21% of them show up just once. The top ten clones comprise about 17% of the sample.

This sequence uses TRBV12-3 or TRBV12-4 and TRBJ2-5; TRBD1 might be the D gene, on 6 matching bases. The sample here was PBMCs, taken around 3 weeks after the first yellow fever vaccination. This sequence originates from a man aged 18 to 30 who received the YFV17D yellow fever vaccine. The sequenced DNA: TGTGCCAGCAGTTTTTTTGGGACATCGACAGCCGCGGCCCAGTACTTC. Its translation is CASSFFGTSTAAAQYF.